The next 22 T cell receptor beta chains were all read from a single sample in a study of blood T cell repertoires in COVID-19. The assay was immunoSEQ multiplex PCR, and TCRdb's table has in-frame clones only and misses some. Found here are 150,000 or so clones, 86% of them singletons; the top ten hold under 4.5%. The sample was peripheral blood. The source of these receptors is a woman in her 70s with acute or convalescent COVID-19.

The CDR3 sequence is CASSFHSSTDTQYF. The CDR3 DNA sequence: TGTGCCAGCAGTTTCCACTCTTCCACAGATACGCAGTATTTT. The chain is built from TRBV27 and TRBJ2-3; D gene uncertain. Germline CDR1 MNHEY, CDR2 SMNVEV (reference sequence). The CDR3 contains 14 residues. The germline V and J ends were trimmed by 3 bases and 2 bases, with 9 bases remaining between them.

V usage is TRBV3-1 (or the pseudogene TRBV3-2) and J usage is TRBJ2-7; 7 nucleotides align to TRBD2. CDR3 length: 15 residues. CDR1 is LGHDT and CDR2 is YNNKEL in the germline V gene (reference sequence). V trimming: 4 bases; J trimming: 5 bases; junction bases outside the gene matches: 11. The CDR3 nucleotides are TGTGCCAGCAGCCCGTCGGGGAGGGTCCTAGACGAGCAGTACTTC. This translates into CASSPSGRVLDEQYF.

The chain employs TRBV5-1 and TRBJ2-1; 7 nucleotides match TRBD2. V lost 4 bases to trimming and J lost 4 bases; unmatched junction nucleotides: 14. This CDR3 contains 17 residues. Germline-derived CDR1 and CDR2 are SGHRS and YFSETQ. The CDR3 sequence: CASSPFYGSGLYNEQFF. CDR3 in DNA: TGCGCCAGCAGCCCCTTTTATGGTAGCGGGCTATACAATGAGCAGTTCTTC.

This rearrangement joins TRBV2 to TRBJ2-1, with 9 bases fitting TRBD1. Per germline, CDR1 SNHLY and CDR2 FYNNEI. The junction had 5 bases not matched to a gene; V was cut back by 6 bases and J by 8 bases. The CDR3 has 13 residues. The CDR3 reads CASRGQGGYEQFF. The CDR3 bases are TGTGCCAGCAGGGGACAGGGAGGGTATGAGCAGTTCTTC.

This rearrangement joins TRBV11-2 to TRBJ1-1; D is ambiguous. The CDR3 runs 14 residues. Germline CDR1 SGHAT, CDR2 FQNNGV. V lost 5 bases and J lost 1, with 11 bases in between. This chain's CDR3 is CASSPAGRNTEAFF. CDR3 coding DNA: TGTGCCAGCAGCCCCGCCGGGAGGAACACTGAAGCTTTCTTT.

CDR3 nucleotides: TGCGCCAGCAGCCAGGATGTTACAGGGTACTATGGCTACACCTTC. This sequence encodes CASSQDVTGYYGYTF. V gene TRBV4-3 combines with J gene TRBJ1-2; weak D call: TRBD1 (6 bases). The CDR3 has 15 residues. From germline, CDR1 is LGHNA and CDR2 YSLEER. The V and J ends lost 3 bases and 3 bases respectively, with 14 bases between them.

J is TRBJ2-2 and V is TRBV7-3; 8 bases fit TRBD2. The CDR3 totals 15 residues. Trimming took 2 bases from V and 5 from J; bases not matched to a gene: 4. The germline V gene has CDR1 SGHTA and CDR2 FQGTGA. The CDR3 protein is CASSLAGGQTGELFF. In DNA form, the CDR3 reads TGTGCCAGCAGCTTAGCGGGAGGTCAGACCGGGGAGCTGTTTTTT.

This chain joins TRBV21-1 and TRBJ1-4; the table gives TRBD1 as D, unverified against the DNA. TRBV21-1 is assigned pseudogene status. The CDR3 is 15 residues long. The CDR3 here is CASSNPRGWGEKLFF. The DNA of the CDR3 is TGTGCCAGCAGCAACCCGAGGGGGTGGGGTGAAAAACTGTTTTTT.

CDR3 nucleotide sequence: TGTGCCAGTATTCGACAGGAGAACACTGAAGCTTTCTTT. Translating it yields CASIRQENTEAFF. V gene TRBV19 combines with J gene TRBJ1-1; possibly TRBD1 for D (6 bases). Germline loops: CDR1 LNHDA, CDR2 SQIVND (reference sequence). The V end lost 7 bases, the J end lost 1 base, and 10 bases lay between the germline ends. The CDR3 has 13 residues.

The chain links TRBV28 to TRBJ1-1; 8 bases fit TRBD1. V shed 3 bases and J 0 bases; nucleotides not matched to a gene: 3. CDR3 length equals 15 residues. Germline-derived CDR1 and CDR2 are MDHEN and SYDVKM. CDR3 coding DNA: TGTGCCAGCAGTTTGACAGGGGTTATGAACACTGAAGCTTTCTTT. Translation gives CASSLTGVMNTEAFF.

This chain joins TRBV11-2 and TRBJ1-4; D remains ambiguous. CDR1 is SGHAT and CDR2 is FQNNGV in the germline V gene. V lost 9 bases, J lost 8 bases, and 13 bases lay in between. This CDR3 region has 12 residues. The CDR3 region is CASRGVGEKLFF. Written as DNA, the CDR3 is TGTGCCAGTCGGGGAGTAGGCGAAAAACTGTTTTTT.

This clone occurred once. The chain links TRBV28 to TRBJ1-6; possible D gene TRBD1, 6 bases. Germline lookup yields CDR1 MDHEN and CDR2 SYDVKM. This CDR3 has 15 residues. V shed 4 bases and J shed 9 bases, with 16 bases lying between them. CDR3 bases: TGTGCCAGCAGTTCCCCCACAGGGAGAGGTTCACCCCTCCACTTT. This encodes CASSSPTGRGSPLHF. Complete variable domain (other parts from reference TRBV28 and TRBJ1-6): DVKVTQSSRYLVKRTGEKVFLECVQDMDHENMFWYRQDPGLGLRLIYFSYDVKMKEKGDIPEGYSVSREKKERFSLILESASTNQTSMYLCASSSPTGRGSPLHFGNGTRLTVT.

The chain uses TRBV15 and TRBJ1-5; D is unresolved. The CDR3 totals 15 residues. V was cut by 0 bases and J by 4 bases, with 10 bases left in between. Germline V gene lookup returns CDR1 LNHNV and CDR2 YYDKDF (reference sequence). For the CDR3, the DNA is TGTGCCACCAGCAGAGATGGCGGTTCGAATCAGCCCCAGCATTTT. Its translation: CATSRDGGSNQPQHF.

CDR3 amino acids: CASSLLRGTDTQYF. In nucleotides, the CDR3 is TGTGCCAGCAGCTTGCTGAGGGGCACAGATACGCAGTATTTT. The chain couples TRBV5-5 to TRBJ2-3, with a tentative D call TRBD2 (5 bases). The CDR3 is 14 residues long. The V gene's germline CDR1 is SGHKS and CDR2 YYEKEE (reference sequence). V was cut by 1 base and J by 1 base, with 7 bases left in between.

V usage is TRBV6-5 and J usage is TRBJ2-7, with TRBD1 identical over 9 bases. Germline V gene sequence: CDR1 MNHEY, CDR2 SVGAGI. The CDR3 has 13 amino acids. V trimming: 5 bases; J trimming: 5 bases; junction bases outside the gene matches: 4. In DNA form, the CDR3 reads TGTGCCAGCAGTCCACAGGGGGCCCACGAGCAGTACTTC. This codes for CASSPQGAHEQYF.

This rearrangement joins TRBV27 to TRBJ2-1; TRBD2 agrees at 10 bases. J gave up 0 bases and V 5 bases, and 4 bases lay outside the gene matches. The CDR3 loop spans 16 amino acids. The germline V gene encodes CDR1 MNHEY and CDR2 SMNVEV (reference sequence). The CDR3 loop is CASSRAGGPSYNEQFF. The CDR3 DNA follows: TGTGCCAGCAGTAGAGCGGGGGGGCCCTCCTACAATGAGCAGTTCTTC.

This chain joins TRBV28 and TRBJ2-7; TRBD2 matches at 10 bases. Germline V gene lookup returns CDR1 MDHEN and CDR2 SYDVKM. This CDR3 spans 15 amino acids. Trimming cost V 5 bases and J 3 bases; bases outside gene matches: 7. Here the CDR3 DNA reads TGTGCCAGCAGTACCACTAGCGGGGCATACTACGAGCAGTACTTC. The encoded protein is CASSTTSGAYYEQYF.

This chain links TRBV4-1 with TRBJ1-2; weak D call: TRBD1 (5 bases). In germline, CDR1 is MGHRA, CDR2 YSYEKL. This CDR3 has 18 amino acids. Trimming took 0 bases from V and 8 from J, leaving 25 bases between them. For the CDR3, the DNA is TGCGCCAGCAGCCAAGATCGTGAGGCGGGGCGGGCGAAAGTCGGCTACACCTTC. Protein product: CASSQDREAGRAKVGYTF.

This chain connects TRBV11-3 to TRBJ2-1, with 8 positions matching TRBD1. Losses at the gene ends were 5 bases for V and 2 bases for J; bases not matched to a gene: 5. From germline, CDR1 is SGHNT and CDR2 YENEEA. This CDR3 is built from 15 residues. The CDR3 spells CASSLNRGTYNEQFF. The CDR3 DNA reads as TGTGCCAGCAGCCTCAACAGGGGGACCTACAATGAGCAGTTCTTC.

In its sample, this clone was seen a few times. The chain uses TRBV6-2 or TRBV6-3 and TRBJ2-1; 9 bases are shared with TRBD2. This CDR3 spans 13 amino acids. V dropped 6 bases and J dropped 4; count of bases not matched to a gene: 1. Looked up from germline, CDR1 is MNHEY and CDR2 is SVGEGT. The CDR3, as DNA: TGTGCCAGCAGCACTAGCGGGTACAATGAGCAGTTCTTC. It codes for CASSTSGYNEQFF.

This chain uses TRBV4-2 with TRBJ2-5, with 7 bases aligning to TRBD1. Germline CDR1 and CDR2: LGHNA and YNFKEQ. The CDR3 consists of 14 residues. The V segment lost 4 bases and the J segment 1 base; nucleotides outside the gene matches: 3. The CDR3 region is CASSLRQGQETQYF. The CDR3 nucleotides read TGTGCCAGCAGCCTACGACAGGGCCAAGAGACCCAGTACTTC.

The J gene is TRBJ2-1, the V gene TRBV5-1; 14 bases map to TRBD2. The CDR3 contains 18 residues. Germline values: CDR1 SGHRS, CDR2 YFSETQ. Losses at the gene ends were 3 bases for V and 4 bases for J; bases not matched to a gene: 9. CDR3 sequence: CASSSSARLAGGYNEQFF. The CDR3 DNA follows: TGCGCCAGCAGCTCTTCCGCCAGACTAGCGGGAGGGTACAATGAGCAGTTCTTC.